Many counts were recorded for the clone carrying this T cell receptor beta chain. Time point indicated: patch test 1, 2 weeks after DPC sensitization. Treatment noted: therapeutic diphenylcyclopropenone sensitization with weekly scalp DPC. The data originate from a study of human T cells and chemical hapten exposure. The CDR3 loop spans 15 amino acids. The V gene's germline CDR1 is LGHDT and CDR2 YNNKEL (reference sequence). The junction had 7 bases not matched to a gene; V was cut back by 1 base and J by 7 bases. TCRdb reprocessed the RACE reads via MiXCR and lists one record per CDR3 protein. Seen here are around 160,000 distinct CDR3 sequences, roughly 15% observed once, and the top ten hold less than 2%.

Sequences were derived from whole blood, sampled in connection with sensitization to the hapten diphenylcyclopropenone (DPC). The source of this sequence is a woman aged 25 to 39 with alopecia areata. Some clones in this sample may be carry-over from other donors' samples. The rearrangement joins TRBV3-1 to TRBJ2-1, with 7 bases fitting TRBD1. For the CDR3, the DNA is TGTGCCAGCAGCCAAGGCGGATCAGGGGGAAATGAGCAGTTCTTC. Its translation is CASSQGGSGGNEQFF.